This TCR beta chain was recovered during a study of T cell repertoires in cytomegalovirus infection. Whole-study context: The public TCR beta signatures pointed to both CMV infection and matching HLA type.

The study, taken as a whole, reports: Individuals carrying CMV plus the relevant HLA were identified by cumulative frequency of public TCR beta families. Clonotypes of TCR beta that were HLA-C-restricted and CMV-specific dominated the ex vivo response.

Per the germline V gene, CDR1 is SEHNR and CDR2 is FQNEAQ (reference sequence). The CDR3 consists of 13 residues. V lost 5 bases to trimming and J lost 3 bases, with 11 bases between them. This clonotype was observed a few times. Its antigen is not known. One entry per CDR3 protein results from TCRdb running MiXCR on the reads. Here the sample spans about 150,000 distinct CDR3 sequences, around 24% being singletons. The chain employs TRBV7-9 and TRBJ2-7; D perhaps matches TRBD1 (6 bases). The sample was PBMCs. This TCR derives from a human donor in good health (CMV status not recorded). Some clones in this sample may be carry-over from other donors' samples. This CDR3 is CASSEGQIYEQYF. DNA for the CDR3: TGTGCCAGCAGCGAGGGACAAATCTACGAGCAGTACTTC.